A selection of T cell receptor beta chains follows, all from one sample in a study of CD8 T cells in Susac syndrome. In TCRdb, the immunoSEQ multiplex PCR reads were re-called with MiXCR into one record per CDR3 protein. The sample lists approximately 190,000 distinct CDR3 sequences; 90% to 97% were seen once. Sequencing used CD4+ T cells from PBMCs. Source of these receptors: a human donor with Susac syndrome. The CDR3 runs from the conserved cysteine through the conserved F or W. D genes are given only for firm matches. Not all rows give a size; the values are once, few, many and, for expanded clones, a class.

TRBJ1-6 NA once TRBV3-1 CASSQVADTYNSPLHF TGTGCCAGCAGCCAAGTTGCGGACACCTATAATTCACCCCTCCACTTT
TRBJ2-2 TRBD1 NA TRBV20-1 CSARTGTGELFF TGCAGTGCCCGGACAGGGACCGGGGAGCTGTTTTTT
TRBJ2-1 TRBD2 NA TRBV6-2/TRBV6-3 CASTDRGAGVNEQFF TGTGCCAGCACCGACAGAGGGGCGGGGGTGAATGAGCAGTTCTTC
TRBJ2-5 NA NA TRBV5-1 CASSLRGAYEETQYF TGCGCCAGCAGCTTGAGGGGGGCCTACGAAGAGACCCAGTACTTC
TRBJ2-7 TRBD2 NA TRBV7-2 CASSLAGSGGIEQYF TGTGCCAGCAGCTTAGCGGGTAGCGGGGGAATCGAGCAGTACTTC
TRBJ2-7 TRBD1 NA TRBV12-3/TRBV12-4 CASSASGTGNEQYF TGTGCCAGCAGTGCCTCCGGGACAGGGAACGAGCAGTACTTC
TRBJ2-2 NA NA TRBV2 CASSGRGLTGELFF TGTGCCAGCAGTGGAAGGGGACTTACCGGGGAGCTGTTTTTT
TRBJ1-5 NA NA TRBV19 CASSSGQLLNQPQHF TGTGCCAGTAGTAGTGGACAGCTCTTGAATCAGCCCCAGCATTTT
TRBJ2-3 NA few TRBV12-3/TRBV12-4 CASSFGIDTQYF TGTGCCAGCAGTTTCGGGATAGATACGCAGTATTTT
TRBJ2-1 NA NA TRBV12-3/TRBV12-4 CASSFFSEQFF TGTGCCAGCAGTTTTTTCAGTGAGCAGTTCTTC
TRBJ1-5 NA once TRBV11-2 CASSPGWGYSNQPQHF TGTGCCAGCAGTCCCGGATGGGGTTATAGCAATCAGCCCCAGCATTTT
TRBJ2-3 NA NA TRBV3-1 CASSQRTLPPNTQYF TGTGCCAGCAGCCAACGGACTCTCCCCCCGAATACGCAGTATTTT
TRBJ2-7 TRBD1 NA TRBV6-5 CASSYFQGASYEQYF TGTGCCAGCAGTTACTTTCAGGGGGCCTCCTACGAGCAGTACTTC
TRBJ2-5 TRBD1 NA TRBV4-2 CASSLGTGKETQYF TGTGCCAGCAGCCTTGGGACAGGGAAAGAGACCCAGTACTTC
TRBJ2-1 NA NA TRBV7-9 CASSPVRDAGSYNEQFF TGTGCCAGCAGCCCAGTTCGGGACGCGGGCTCCTACAATGAGCAGTTCTTC
TRBJ2-5 NA NA TRBV7-3 CASSLSGWAGETQYF TGTGCCAGCAGCTTAAGCGGCTGGGCAGGGGAGACCCAGTACTTC
TRBJ2-1 NA NA TRBV10-3 CAISEGTPNEQFF TGTGCCATCAGTGAAGGAACCCCAAATGAGCAGTTCTTC
TRBJ1-4 NA NA TRBV28 CASSFSGAMVEKLFF TGTGCCAGCAGTTTTTCCGGCGCAATGGTAGAAAAACTGTTTTTT
TRBJ1-2 NA NA TRBV15 CATSRDGGPNYGYTF TGTGCCACCAGCAGAGATGGGGGACCTAACTATGGCTACACCTTC
TRBJ1-3 NA NA TRBV30 CAWSLVTDSDRGNTIYF TGTGCCTGGAGTCTAGTAACGGACTCGGACAGAGGAAACACCATATATTTT
TRBJ1-5 NA NA TRBV6-4 CASRRTEGDQPQHF TGTGCCAGCAGACGAACGGAGGGCGATCAGCCCCAGCATTTT
TRBJ2-2 NA once TRBV5-1 CASHAGLTNTGELFF TGCGCCAGCCATGCGGGACTGACGAACACCGGGGAGCTGTTTTTT
TRBJ2-4 NA NA TRBV3-1 CASSQGAGNIQYF TGTGCCAGCAGCCAGGGGGCAGGGAACATTCAGTACTTC
TRBJ2-5 TRBD2 once TRBV20-1 CSARAGGLVETQYF TGCAGTGCTAGGGCGGGGGGGCTTGTGGAGACCCAGTACTTC
TRBJ1-1 NA NA TRBV9 CASSVEGRTEAFF TGTGCCAGCAGCGTTGAGGGGCGCACTGAAGCTTTCTTT
TRBJ2-1 TRBD2 NA TRBV5-6 CASSLAAGVGFF TGTGCCAGCAGCTTGGCGGCGGGGGTAGGATTCTTC
TRBJ1-1 NA once TRBV25-1 CASTLAVNTEAFF TGTGCCAGCACCCTTGCAGTGAACACTGAAGCTTTCTTT
TRBJ1-4 NA NA TRBV20-1 CSARQGYEKLFF TGCAGTGCTAGACAGGGATATGAAAAACTGTTTTTT
TRBJ1-2 NA NA TRBV28 CASSNSRGYGYTF TGTGCCAGCAGTAACTCCAGGGGCTATGGCTACACCTTC
TRBJ2-7 NA NA TRBV21-1 CASSKEEGHPTYEQYF TGTGCCAGCAGCAAAGAAGAAGGACACCCTACCTACGAGCAGTACTTC
TRBJ1-5 NA NA TRBV2 CASNPDNQPQHF TGTGCCAGCAATCCAGACAATCAGCCCCAGCATTTT
TRBJ2-3 NA NA TRBV12-3/TRBV12-4 CASSSVPSVRYFSDTQYF TGTGCCAGCAGTTCAGTCCCCTCCGTACGGTACTTTAGTGATACGCAGTATTTT
TRBJ1-3 TRBD1 NA TRBV18 CASSPLGQGVSGNTIYF TGTGCCAGCTCACCACTTGGACAGGGAGTTTCTGGAAACACCATATATTTT
TRBJ1-5 NA NA TRBV29-1 CSVVLDSNQPQHF TGCAGCGTTGTCCTGGACAGCAATCAGCCCCAGCATTTT
TRBJ2-7 TRBD2 NA TRBV5-1 CASSLVGGGRDEQYF TGCGCCAGCAGCTTGGTCGGGGGGGGAAGGGACGAGCAGTACTTC
TRBJ2-1 TRBD2 once TRBV7-8 CASSYPGLALSYNEQFF TGTGCCAGCAGCTATCCGGGACTAGCCCTCTCCTACAATGAGCAGTTCTTC
TRBJ2-7 NA NA TRBV7-2 CASSTLYEQYF TGTGCCAGCAGCACTCTTTACGAGCAGTACTTC
TRBJ2-5 NA NA TRBV27 CASSSPFRGPETQYF TGTGCCAGCAGTTCGCCCTTTAGGGGCCCGGAGACCCAGTACTTC
TRBJ2-1 NA NA TRBV11-1 CASSLGLTDYEQFF TGTGCCAGCAGCTTGGGACTCACAGACTATGAGCAGTTCTTC
TRBJ2-2 TRBD1 NA TRBV9 CASSVTDRGNTGELFF TGTGCCAGCAGTGTTACCGACAGGGGAAACACCGGGGAGCTGTTTTTT
TRBJ2-7 NA NA TRBV4-2 CASRGDTSYEQYF TGTGCCAGCCGTGGGGACACTTCCTACGAGCAGTACTTC
TRBJ1-5 TRBD1 NA TRBV4-2 CASSQEWDRVNQPQHF TGTGCCAGCAGCCAAGAATGGGACAGGGTCAATCAGCCCCAGCATTTT
TRBJ1-4 NA NA TRBV6-5 CASSGERGPRLFF TGTGCCAGCAGCGGCGAACGGGGCCCAAGACTGTTTTTT
TRBJ2-3 NA NA TRBV29-1 CSVEVGRGTDAQYF TGCAGCGTTGAGGTGGGGCGGGGAACAGATGCGCAGTATTTT
TRBJ1-2 NA NA TRBV27 CASSLSGHSRNYGYTF TGTGCCAGCAGTTTAAGCGGACACTCACGGAACTATGGCTACACCTTC
TRBJ2-3 NA NA TRBV7-9 CASSLHGSNVDTQYF TGTGCCAGCAGCTTGCACGGATCAAACGTGGATACGCAGTATTTT
TRBJ1-1 TRBD1 NA TRBV18 CASSPYQTGGTEAFF TGTGCCAGCTCACCATACCAAACAGGGGGGACTGAAGCTTTCTTT
TRBJ1-1 NA once TRBV14 CASSLRTGLNTEAFF TGTGCCAGCAGCCTGAGGACGGGCCTGAACACTGAAGCTTTCTTT
TRBJ2-1 TRBD1 NA TRBV4-1 CASSQPGQGDNEQFF TGCGCCAGCAGCCAACCGGGACAGGGGGACAATGAGCAGTTCTTC
TRBJ1-1 NA NA TRBV30 CAWSSQAALDPEAFF TGTGCCTGGAGTAGCCAAGCCGCGCTTGACCCTGAAGCTTTCTTT
TRBJ2-1 TRBD2 NA TRBV20-1 CSAPTSGYNEQFF TGCAGTGCACCTACTAGCGGCTACAATGAGCAGTTCTTC
TRBJ1-6 NA NA TRBV20-1 CSARFRMGPRNSPLHF TGCAGTGCTAGGTTCAGAATGGGACCGAGGAATTCACCCCTCCACTTT
TRBJ2-1 NA NA TRBV5-1 CASSLWGNVKGEQFF TGCGCCAGCAGCTTGTGGGGGAACGTCAAGGGTGAGCAGTTCTTC
TRBJ1-2 TRBD1 NA TRBV6-5 CASSRAGQLLDGYTF TGTGCCAGCAGTCGGGCGGGACAGCTATTGGATGGCTACACCTTC
TRBJ2-7 NA few TRBV30 CAWTGASYEQYF TGTGCCTGGACAGGTGCTTCCTACGAGCAGTACTTC
TRBJ2-7 TRBD1 NA TRBV12-3/TRBV12-4 CASRTGQAFHEQYF TGTGCCAGCAGGACAGGACAGGCTTTCCACGAGCAGTACTTC
TRBJ1-2 NA NA TRBV20-1 CSARDPRTPYGYTF TGCAGTGCTAGAGATCCCAGAACCCCCTATGGCTACACCTTC
TRBJ2-7 NA once TRBV9 CASSPRGDNYEQYF TGTGCCAGCAGCCCCCGGGGGGACAACTACGAGCAGTACTTC
TRBJ1-2 TRBD1 NA TRBV9 CASSGGGTALNYGYTF TGTGCCAGCAGCGGTGGTGGGACAGCACTTAACTATGGCTACACCTTC